These T cell receptor beta chains were read from a single sample in a study of T cell repertoires in cytomegalovirus infection. TCRdb redid the calling of the reads with MiXCR, one entry per CDR3 protein. Seen here are fewer than 200,000 distinct CDR3 sequences, approximately 9.7% observed once, and the top ten hold roughly 5.1%. Material for sequencing was PBMCs. These receptors originate from a human donor in good health (CMV status not recorded). Some clones in this sample may be carry-over from other donors' samples. The CDR3 runs from the conserved cysteine through the conserved F or W. A D gene is named only where the DNA matches it firmly. Clone size is stated in some rows and not others, as once, few, many or a class when expanded.

TRBJ1-1 | TRBV7-2 | many | TRBD1 | CASSFTGGGTEAFF | TGTGCCAGCAGCTTCACAGGGGGAGGCACTGAAGCTTTCTTT
TRBJ1-5 | TRBV24-1 | . | . | CATSGGTSNQPQHF | TGTGCCACCAGTGGTGGGACCAGCAATCAGCCCCAGCATTTT
TRBJ2-5 | TRBV20-1 | . | . | CSATEAQETQYF | TGCAGTGCTACTGAGGCCCAAGAGACCCAGTACTTC
TRBJ2-1 | TRBV6-2/TRBV6-3 | few | TRBD1 | CASSSHRGPYNEQFF | TGTGCCAGCAGTTCGCACAGGGGGCCCTACAATGAGCAGTTCTTC
TRBJ2-7 | TRBV19 | many | . | CASSITPLVGSGEQYF | TGTGCCAGTAGTATAACCCCACTAGTGGGAAGTGGCGAGCAGTACTTC
TRBJ1-1 | TRBV5-6 | many | . | CASSLRFTEAFF | TGTGCCAGCAGCTTGAGATTCACTGAAGCTTTCTTT
TRBJ1-4 | TRBV7-9 | few | TRBD1 | CASSFGTESNEKLFF | TGTGCCAGCAGCTTCGGGACAGAGTCTAATGAAAAACTGTTTTTT
TRBJ1-2 | TRBV9 | . | TRBD1 | CASSAWTGNYGYTF | TGTGCCAGCAGCGCCTGGACAGGAAACTATGGCTACACCTTC
TRBJ1-6 | TRBV5-6 | . | . | CASSRSGIRFQPLHF | TGTGCCAGCAGTCGTTCCGGGATACGATTTCAGCCCCTCCACTTT
TRBJ2-1 | TRBV27 | few | TRBD2 | CASRAFFSGRYNEQFF | TGTGCCAGCAGGGCCTTTTTTAGCGGGAGATACAATGAGCAGTTCTTC
TRBJ1-1 | TRBV28 | many | . | CASSSLQDAGTEAFF | TGTGCCAGCAGTTCCCTACAGGACGCTGGTACTGAAGCTTTCTTT
TRBJ1-2 | TRBV7-9 | few | . | CASSRLTEGSNYGYTF | TGTGCCAGCAGCCGGCTGACAGAGGGGTCCAACTATGGCTACACCTTC
TRBJ2-7 | TRBV11-2 | many | . | CASSFGSGVYEQYF | TGTGCCAGCAGCTTCGGGTCAGGGGTGTACGAGCAGTACTTC
TRBJ2-2 | TRBV11-1 | many | TRBD1 | CASTKGQGARSAGELFF | TGTGCCAGCACCAAGGGACAGGGGGCGAGGTCGGCCGGGGAGCTGTTTTTT
TRBJ1-2 | TRBV6-2/TRBV6-3 | . | . | CASSYNRDYGYTF | TGTGCCAGCAGTTACAACAGAGACTATGGCTACACCTTC
TRBJ2-7 | TRBV28 | few | TRBD2 | CASSGRGDGMVGEQYF | TGTGCCAGCAGCGGGAGGGGGGATGGGATGGTAGGCGAGCAGTACTTC
TRBJ2-1 | TRBV7-9 | many | TRBD2 | CASSWTRGGIYNEQFF | TGTGCCAGCAGCTGGACACGGGGGGGGATCTACAATGAGCAGTTCTTC
TRBJ2-7 | TRBV20-1 | few | TRBD2 | CSAREGLARSYEQYF | TGCAGTGCTAGAGAAGGACTAGCCCGCTCCTACGAGCAGTACTTC
TRBJ2-6 | TRBV7-9 | many | . | CASSSFVSSGANVLTF | TGTGCCAGCAGCTCCTTCGTGAGCTCTGGGGCCAACGTCCTGACTTTC
TRBJ2-7 | TRBV7-2 | many | . | CASSTPGAWDEQYF | TGTGCCAGCAGCACCCCGGGGGCTTGGGACGAGCAGTACTTC
TRBJ2-5 | TRBV28 | . | . | CASMIGGAQETQYF | TGTGCCAGCATGATTGGGGGAGCACAAGAGACCCAGTACTTC
TRBJ1-3 | TRBV12-3/TRBV12-4 | many | . | CASSSTGRRGTIYF | TGTGCCAGCAGCTCGACAGGACGTAGGGGCACCATATATTTT
TRBJ2-3 | TRBV7-9 | many | . | CASSSRAFSSTDTQYF | TGTGCCAGCAGCTCACGGGCATTTTCTAGCACAGATACGCAGTATTTT
TRBJ1-4 | TRBV28 | many | . | CASSSREKLFF | TGTGCCAGCAGTTCAAGGGAAAAACTGTTTTTT
TRBJ1-1 | TRBV19 | . | . | CASSPGLYTEAFF | TGTGCCAGTAGTCCTGGGTTGTACACTGAAGCTTTCTTT
TRBJ2-1 | TRBV20-1 | few | TRBD2 | CSAATSGGFYNEQFF | TGCAGTGCCGCAACTAGCGGGGGATTCTACAATGAGCAGTTCTTC
TRBJ1-5 | TRBV20-1 | few | . | CSASDLESALESNQPQHF | TGCAGTGCTAGTGATCTCGAATCCGCTTTGGAGAGCAATCAGCCCCAGCATTTT
TRBJ2-1 | TRBV5-5 | many | . | CASSFEGNSYNEQFF | TGTGCCAGCAGCTTCGAGGGAAACTCCTACAATGAGCAGTTCTTC
TRBJ2-7 | TRBV6-2/TRBV6-3 | . | . | CASSHSLPGLSVYEQYF | TGTGCCAGCAGTCACTCTTTGCCGGGATTAAGCGTCTACGAGCAGTACTTC
TRBJ2-2 | TRBV11-2 | few | . | CASREGSARAGELFF | TGTGCCAGCAGAGAGGGTAGCGCGAGGGCCGGGGAGCTGTTTTTT
TRBJ1-5 | TRBV20-1 | . | . | CSARDPGNQPQHF | TGCAGTGCTAGAGATCCAGGAAATCAGCCCCAGCATTTT
TRBJ1-4 | TRBV28 | many | . | CASSETGHDATNEKLFF | TGTGCCAGCAGTGAGACAGGACACGATGCAACTAATGAAAAACTGTTTTTT
TRBJ1-5 | TRBV7-4 | few | . | CASSLWSGGEQPQHF | TGTGCCAGCAGCTTATGGTCGGGGGGTGAGCAGCCCCAGCATTTT
TRBJ2-2 | TRBV7-2 | many | TRBD1 | CASNRGTGGRTGELFF | TGTGCCAGCAACCGGGGGACAGGGGGCAGGACCGGGGAGCTGTTTTTT
TRBJ2-1 | TRBV20-1 | many | TRBD2 | CSARDPSGSLHEQFF | TGCAGTGCTAGAGATCCGAGCGGGAGTTTACATGAGCAGTTCTTC
TRBJ2-1 | TRBV7-7 | many | TRBD2 | CASSFGTSGGDEQFF | TGTGCTAGCAGCTTCGGGACTAGCGGGGGGGATGAGCAGTTCTTC
TRBJ1-6 | TRBV28 | . | TRBD1 | CASSSGGSRSPLHF | TGTGCCAGCAGCTCAGGGGGCTCGAGATCACCCCTCCACTTT
TRBJ1-1 | TRBV11-2 | . | . | CASSFTSGGTEAFF | TGTGCCAGCAGCTTCACTTCTGGGGGGACTGAAGCTTTCTTT
TRBJ1-1 | TRBV20-1 | many | . | CSARVFLNTEAFF | TGCAGTGCTAGAGTTTTCCTGAACACTGAAGCTTTCTTT
TRBJ2-1 | TRBV28 | many | . | CASRGEVFIKNEQFF | TGTGCCAGCAGGGGGGAGGTCTTTATAAAGAATGAGCAGTTCTTC
TRBJ1-5 | TRBV29-1 | . | . | CSAKSANQPQHF | TGCAGCGCCAAATCGGCCAATCAGCCCCAGCATTTT
TRBJ2-2 | TRBV2 | many | . | CASSEAGGELFF | TGTGCCAGCAGTGAAGCTGGTGGGGAGCTGTTTTTT
TRBJ1-4 | TRBV7-9 | many | . | CASSLVSGEKLFF | TGTGCCAGCAGCTTAGTATCCGGTGAAAAACTGTTTTTT
TRBJ2-5 | TRBV6-2/TRBV6-3 | many | . | CASSYARVSGGETQYF | TGTGCCAGCAGTTACGCGAGGGTCAGCGGAGGGGAGACCCAGTACTTC
TRBJ2-2 | TRBV11-2 | many | TRBD1 | CASSPDRGLFDTGELFF | TGTGCCAGCAGCCCGGACAGGGGGCTTTTTGACACCGGGGAGCTGTTTTTT
TRBJ1-5 | TRBV28 | many | . | CASSLSPPRPQHF | TGTGCCAGCAGTTTAAGCCCCCCTAGGCCCCAGCATTTT
TRBJ2-5 | TRBV4-2 | . | . | CASSYGLRPETQYF | TGTGCCAGCAGCTACGGGCTCAGACCAGAGACCCAGTACTTC
TRBJ1-2 | TRBV19 | many | . | CASSIQGLGNYGYTF | TGTGCCAGTAGTATCCAGGGGCTTGGGAACTATGGCTACACCTTC